The clone carrying this TCR beta chain has only a few counts. Its antigen is currently unknown. TCR alpha and TCR beta cDNA libraries with sample barcodes and UMIs came from 5'RACE using constant-segment primers. From the 5' RACE reads, TCRdb called clonotypes with MiXCR, one entry per CDR3 protein. The repertoire holds roughly 100,000 distinct CDR3 sequences, roughly an eighth seen once, with 27% in the top ten. This CDR3 contains 15 residues. Trimming pared 3 bases from V and 4 bases from J, leaving 14 bases between. Germline V CDR1 and CDR2: SGDLS, YYNGEE. The sample originates from a study of T-cell memory formation after mild COVID-19. The study's findings and limits: Day 15 to 85 contractors were CD4/CD8 balanced; later expanders leaned CD4+. CD4+ contracting clones lay mainly in CM and EM, CD8+ ones in EMRA.

Sequenced input: PBMCs or a T cell subset sorted from them (not recorded which). The gene calls are TRBV9 and TRBJ1-5; possibly TRBD1 for D (5 bases). The source of this sequence is an adult woman who had mild COVID-19 (a few samples of this study predate the infection). Cell type and time point are not known. The chain's CDR3 is CASSATGRGNQPQHF. The CDR3 bases are TGTGCCAGCAGCGCTACGGGACGTGGGAATCAGCCCCAGCATTTT. The whole variable domain, remainder taken from reference TRBV9 and TRBJ1-5, is DSGVTQTPKHLITATGQRVTLRCSPRSGDLSVYWYQQSLDQGLQFLIQYYNGEERAKGNILERFSAQQFPDLHSELNLSSLELGDSALYFCASSATGRGNQPQHFGDGTRLSIL.